The clone carrying this TCR beta chain was detected only a few times. Its antigen is currently unknown. Every TCR cDNA molecule bore a unique molecular identifier. Each CDR3 protein gets one entry after TCRdb re-called the 5' RACE reads with MiXCR. The sample lists 9,500 to 12,000 distinct CDR3 sequences, roughly 15% occurring once. The V end was cut by 4 bases, the J end by 8 bases, with 17 bases between. This CDR3 contains 14 residues. Germline V gene lookup returns CDR1 SGHTA and CDR2 FQGNSA. The entry originates in a study of spatial heterogeneity in lung cancer. Study details: The study consistently detected more beta-chain than alpha-chain sequences. Averaged across combinations, each unique TCR and UMI pairing appeared more than ten times in raw reads, which were uncorrected. Study-wide points: Tumor mutation counts were tracked by expanded intratumoral alpha and beta TCR counts.

Noted time point: sample taken at primary tumor resection. Whole RNA came from tumor, nontumor lung or frozen PBMC and was sequenced without being sorted. The sequence came from a male donor with early-stage non-small cell lung cancer. Sample: lung tumor tissue, taken at surgery. The chain combines TRBV7-2 with TRBJ1-2; D not certain. CDR3 nucleotides: TGTGCCAGCAGCTATTTGGACCCCGCCAGAGGCTACACCTTC. Translation gives CASSYLDPARGYTF. Using reference TRBV7-2 and TRBJ1-2 for the parts outside the CDR3, the full variable domain is GAGVSQSPSNKVTEKGKDVELRCDPISGHTALYWYRQSLGQGLEFLIYFQGNSAPDKSGLPSDRFSAERTGGSVSTLTIQRTQQEDSAVYLCASSYLDPARGYTFGSGTRLTVV.